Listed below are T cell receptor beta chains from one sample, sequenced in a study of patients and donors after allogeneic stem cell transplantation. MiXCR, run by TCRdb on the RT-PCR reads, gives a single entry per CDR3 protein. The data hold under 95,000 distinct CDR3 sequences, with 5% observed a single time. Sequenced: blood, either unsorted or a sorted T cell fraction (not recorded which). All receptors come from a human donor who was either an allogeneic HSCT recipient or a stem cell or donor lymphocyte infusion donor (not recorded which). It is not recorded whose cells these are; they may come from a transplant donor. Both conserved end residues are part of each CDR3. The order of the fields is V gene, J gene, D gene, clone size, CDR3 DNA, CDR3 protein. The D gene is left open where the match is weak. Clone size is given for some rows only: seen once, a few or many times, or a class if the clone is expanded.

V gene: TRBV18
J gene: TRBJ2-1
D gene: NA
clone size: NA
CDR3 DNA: TGTGCCAGCTCTCGATCCGCAGGGGAGATACTGTTCTTC
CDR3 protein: CASSRSAGEILFF

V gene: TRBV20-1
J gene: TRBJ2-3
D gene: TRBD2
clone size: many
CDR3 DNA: TGCAGTGCCCCTAGCGGGGGGGGAACAGATACGCAGTATTTT
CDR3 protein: CSAPSGGGTDTQYF

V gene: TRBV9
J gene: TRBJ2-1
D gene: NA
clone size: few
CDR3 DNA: TGTGCCAGCAGCGGGGGCGGCAGGGGCGACTACAATGAGCAGTTCTTC
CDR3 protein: CASSGGGRGDYNEQFF

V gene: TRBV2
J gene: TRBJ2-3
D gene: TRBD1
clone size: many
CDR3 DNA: TGTGCCAGCAGACGGGACAGGGGGAGCACAGATACGCAGTATTTT
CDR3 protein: CASRRDRGSTDTQYF

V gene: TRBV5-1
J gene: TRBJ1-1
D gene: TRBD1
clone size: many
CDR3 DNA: TGCGCCAGCAGCTTGGAGTCAGGGGGTCTCGCTGAAGCTTTCTTT
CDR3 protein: CASSLESGGLAEAFF

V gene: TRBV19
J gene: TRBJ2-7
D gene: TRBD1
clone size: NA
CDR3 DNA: TGTGCCAGTACTAGAGGGGGCGTCGACTACGAGCAGTACTTC
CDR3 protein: CASTRGGVDYEQYF

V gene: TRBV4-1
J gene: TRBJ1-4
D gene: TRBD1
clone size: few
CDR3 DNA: TGCGCCAGCAGCCAAGAGCAGGGGGCGGCAACTAATGAAAAACTGTTTTTT
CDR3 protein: CASSQEQGAATNEKLFF

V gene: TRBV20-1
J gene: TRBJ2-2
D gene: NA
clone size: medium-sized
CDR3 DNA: TGCAGTGCTAGAGAGCCCAGGGGTTTGACCGGGGAGCTGTTTTTT
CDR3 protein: CSAREPRGLTGELFF

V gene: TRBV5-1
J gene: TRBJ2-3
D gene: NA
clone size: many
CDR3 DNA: TGCGCCAGCACCCTGGATCCCTGGAGCACAGATACGCAGTATTTT
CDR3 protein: CASTLDPWSTDTQYF

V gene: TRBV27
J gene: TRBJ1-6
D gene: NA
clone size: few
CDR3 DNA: TGTGCCAGCAGTTTTGTAGGGAATAATTCACCCCTCCACTTT
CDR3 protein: CASSFVGNNSPLHF

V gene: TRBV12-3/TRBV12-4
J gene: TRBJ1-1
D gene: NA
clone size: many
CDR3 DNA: TGTGCCAGCACTACGGCCTCGAACACTGAAGCTTTCTTT
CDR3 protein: CASTTASNTEAFF

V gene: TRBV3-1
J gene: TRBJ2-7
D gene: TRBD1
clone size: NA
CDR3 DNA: TGTGCCAGCAGCCAAGCCTTGACAGGGCCAACCTACGAGCAGTACTTC
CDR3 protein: CASSQALTGPTYEQYF

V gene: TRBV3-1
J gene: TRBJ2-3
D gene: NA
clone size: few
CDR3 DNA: TGTGCCAGCAGCCAAATGCCTCAGGGCACAGATACGCAGTATTTT
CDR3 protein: CASSQMPQGTDTQYF

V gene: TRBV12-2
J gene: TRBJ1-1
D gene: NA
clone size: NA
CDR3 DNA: TGTGCAAGTCGCTTGTTCCACAATTCCTACACTGAAGCTTTCTTT
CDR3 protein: CASRLFHNSYTEAFF

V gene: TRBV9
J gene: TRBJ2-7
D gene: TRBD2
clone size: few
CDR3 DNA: TGTGCCAGCAGCGAACGCCCGGGAGGTGGCTACGAGCAGTACTTC
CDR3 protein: CASSERPGGGYEQYF

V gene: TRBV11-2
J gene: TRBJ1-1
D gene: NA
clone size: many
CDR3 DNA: TGTGCCAGCAGCTTAAACAGGGAGGCTGAAGCTTTCTTT
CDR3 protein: CASSLNREAEAFF

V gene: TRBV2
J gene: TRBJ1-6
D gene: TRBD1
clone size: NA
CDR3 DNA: TGTGCCAGCAGTGGGGGACAGAATAATTCACCCCTCCACTTT
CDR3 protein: CASSGGQNNSPLHF

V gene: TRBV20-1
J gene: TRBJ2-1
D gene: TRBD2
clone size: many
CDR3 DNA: TGCAGTGCCCCCCTCCGGACTAGCGGCAATGAGCAGTTCTTC
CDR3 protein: CSAPLRTSGNEQFF

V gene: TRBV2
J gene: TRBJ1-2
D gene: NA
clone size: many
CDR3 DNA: TGTGCCAGCAGCCCGGGACACCCTCTCAACTATGGCTACACCTTC
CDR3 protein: CASSPGHPLNYGYTF

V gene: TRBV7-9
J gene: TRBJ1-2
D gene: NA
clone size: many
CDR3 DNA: TGTGCCAGCAGCTTAGTCGGACGTGTTGGTGGCTACACCTTC
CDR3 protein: CASSLVGRVGGYTF

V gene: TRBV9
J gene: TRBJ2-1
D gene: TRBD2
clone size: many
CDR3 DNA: TGTGCCAGCAGCGTAGTGGGACTAGCGGGAGCGAGCTCCTACAATGAGCAGTTCTTC
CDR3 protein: CASSVVGLAGASSYNEQFF

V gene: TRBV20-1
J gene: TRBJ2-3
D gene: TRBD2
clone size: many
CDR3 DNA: TGCAGTGCTGATAGCGGGAGGGCCGAGGGGACAGATACGCAGTATTTT
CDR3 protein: CSADSGRAEGTDTQYF

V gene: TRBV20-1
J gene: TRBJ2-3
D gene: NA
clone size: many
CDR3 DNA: TGCAGTGCACTAGAAGTGGTCACAGATACGCAGTATTTT
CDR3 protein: CSALEVVTDTQYF

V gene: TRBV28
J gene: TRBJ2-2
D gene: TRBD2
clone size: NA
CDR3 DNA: TGTGCCAGCAGTTTGGACCTAGCGGTAACCGGGGAGCTGTTTTTT
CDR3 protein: CASSLDLAVTGELFF

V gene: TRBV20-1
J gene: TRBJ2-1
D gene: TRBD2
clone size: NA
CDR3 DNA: TGCAGTGCTAGCGGGAGGGCCTGGAATGAGCAGTTCTTC
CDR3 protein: CSASGRAWNEQFF

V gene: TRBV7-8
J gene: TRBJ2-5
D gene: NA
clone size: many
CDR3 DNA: TGTGCCAGCAGCTCCATCCTGTACCAAGAGACCCAGTACTTC
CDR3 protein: CASSSILYQETQYF

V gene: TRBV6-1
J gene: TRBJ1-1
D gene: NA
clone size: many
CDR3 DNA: TGTGCCAGCACCCGCATGGGGCAGAACACTGAAGCTTTCTTT
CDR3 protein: CASTRMGQNTEAFF

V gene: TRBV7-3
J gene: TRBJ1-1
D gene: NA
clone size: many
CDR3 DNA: TGTGCCAGCAGCCCCCAGGGAGGGTTCGGCAGGAACACTGAAGCTTTCTTT
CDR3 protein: CASSPQGGFGRNTEAFF

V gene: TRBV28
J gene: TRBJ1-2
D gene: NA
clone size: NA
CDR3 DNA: TGTGCCAGCCGGGGAGCCTACGGGTATGGCTACACCTTC
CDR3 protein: CASRGAYGYGYTF

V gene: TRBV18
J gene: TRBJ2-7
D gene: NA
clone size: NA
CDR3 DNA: TGTGCCAGCTCACCGGCATCGGGAACTGGGGGTTACGAGCAGTACTTC
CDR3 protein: CASSPASGTGGYEQYF

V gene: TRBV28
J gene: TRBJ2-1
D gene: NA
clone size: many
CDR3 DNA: TGTGCCAGCAGTCCGCGGAGACGCCGCTCCTACAATGAGCAGTTCTTC
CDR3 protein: CASSPRRRRSYNEQFF

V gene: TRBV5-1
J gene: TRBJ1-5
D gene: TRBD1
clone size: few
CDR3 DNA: TGCGCCAGCAGCTGGACGACAGGGCCGAATCAGCCCCAGCATTTT
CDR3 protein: CASSWTTGPNQPQHF

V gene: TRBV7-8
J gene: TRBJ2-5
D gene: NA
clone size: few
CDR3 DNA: TGTGCCAGCAGCTTAGCGCCTTGGTGGGGAGAGACCCAGTACTTC
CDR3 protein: CASSLAPWWGETQYF

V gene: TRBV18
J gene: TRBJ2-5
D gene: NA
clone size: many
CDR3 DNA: TGTGCCAGCTCACCGGATGGTCGGTCGCCCCAGTACTTC
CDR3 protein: CASSPDGRSPQYF

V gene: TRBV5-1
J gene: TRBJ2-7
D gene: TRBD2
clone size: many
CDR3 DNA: TGCGCCAGCAGTACCGGGACTAGCGGCTACGAGCAGTACTTC
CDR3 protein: CASSTGTSGYEQYF

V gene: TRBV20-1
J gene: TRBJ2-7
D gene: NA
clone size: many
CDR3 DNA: TGCAGTGCTAAACCAAGCAACATGGGCTCCTACGAGCAGTACTTC
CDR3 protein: CSAKPSNMGSYEQYF

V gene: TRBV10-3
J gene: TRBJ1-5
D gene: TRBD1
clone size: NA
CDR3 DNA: TGTGCCATCAGACAGGGGGGTCATCAGCCCCAGCATTTT
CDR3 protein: CAIRQGGHQPQHF

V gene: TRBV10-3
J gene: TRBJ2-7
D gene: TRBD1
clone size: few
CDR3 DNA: TGTGCCATCAGTAACACCCGGGACAGGGGATCTGAGCAGTACTTC
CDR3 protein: CAISNTRDRGSEQYF

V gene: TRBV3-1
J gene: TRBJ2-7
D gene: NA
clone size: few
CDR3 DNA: TGTGCCAGCAGCTACGAGGGGGGCAGATCTTACGAGCAGTACTTC
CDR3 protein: CASSYEGGRSYEQYF

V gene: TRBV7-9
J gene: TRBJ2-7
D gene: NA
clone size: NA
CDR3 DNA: TGTGCCAGCAGCGGACCTACGAGCTCCTACGAGCAGTACTTC
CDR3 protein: CASSGPTSSYEQYF

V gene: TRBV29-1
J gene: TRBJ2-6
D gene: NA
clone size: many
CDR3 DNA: TGCAGCGTTAGGGGGATGGGGGCCAACGTCCTGACTTTC
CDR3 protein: CSVRGMGANVLTF

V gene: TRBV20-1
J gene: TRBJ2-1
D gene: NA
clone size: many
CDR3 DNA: TGCAGTGCTAGATATGCGAATTACAATGAGCAGTTCTTC
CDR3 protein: CSARYANYNEQFF

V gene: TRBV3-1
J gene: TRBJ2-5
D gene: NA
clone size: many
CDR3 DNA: TGTGCCAGCAGCCAAGTTGGAGGGGGCGCAGGGACCCAGTACTTC
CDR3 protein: CASSQVGGGAGTQYF

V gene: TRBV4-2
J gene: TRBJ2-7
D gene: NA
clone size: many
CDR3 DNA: TGTGCCAGCAGCCAAGTCTTACAGGACTCCTACGAGCAGTACTTC
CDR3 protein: CASSQVLQDSYEQYF

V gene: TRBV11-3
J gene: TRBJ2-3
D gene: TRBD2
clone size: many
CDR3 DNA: TGTGCCAGCAGCTTAAATAGCGGGGTGGATACGCAGTATTTT
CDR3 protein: CASSLNSGVDTQYF

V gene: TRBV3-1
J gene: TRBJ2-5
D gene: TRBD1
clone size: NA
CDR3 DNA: TGTGCCAGTTTGGACAGGGGTGGGCAAGAGACCCAGTACTTC
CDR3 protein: CASLDRGGQETQYF

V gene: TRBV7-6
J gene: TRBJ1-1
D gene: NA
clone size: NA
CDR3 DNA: TGTGCCAGCAGCAACTCGGGAGGGGCGGATGAAGCTTTCTTT
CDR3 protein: CASSNSGGADEAFF

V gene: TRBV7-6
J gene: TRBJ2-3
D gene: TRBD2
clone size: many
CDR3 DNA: TGTGCCAGCAGCCCGGTAGCGGGGGGCACAGATACGCAGTATTTT
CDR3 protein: CASSPVAGGTDTQYF

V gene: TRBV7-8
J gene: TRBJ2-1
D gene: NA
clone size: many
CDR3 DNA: TGTGCCAGCAGCTTAGCAGGGTTCGGTTCCTACAATGAGCAGTTCTTC
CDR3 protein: CASSLAGFGSYNEQFF

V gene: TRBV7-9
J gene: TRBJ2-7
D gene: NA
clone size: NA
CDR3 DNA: TGTGCCAGCAGCTTCCCCGGGAGCGTTTACGAGCAGTACTTC
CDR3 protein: CASSFPGSVYEQYF

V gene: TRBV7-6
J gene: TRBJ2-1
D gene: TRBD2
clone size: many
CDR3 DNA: TGTGCCAGCAGCCCTAAGGGGGGTAGCGGGGGGGGCATCCACAATGAGCAGTTCTTC
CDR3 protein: CASSPKGGSGGGIHNEQFF

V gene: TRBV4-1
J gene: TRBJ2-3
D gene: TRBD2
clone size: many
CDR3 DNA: TGCGCCAGCAGCCAAGACCATACTAGCGGGAGGGCCCAACTAACAGATACGCAGTATTTT
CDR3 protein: CASSQDHTSGRAQLTDTQYF

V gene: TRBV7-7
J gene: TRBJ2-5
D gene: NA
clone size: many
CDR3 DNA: TGTGCTAGCAGCCGCTATGGGGAGACCCAGTACTTC
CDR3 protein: CASSRYGETQYF

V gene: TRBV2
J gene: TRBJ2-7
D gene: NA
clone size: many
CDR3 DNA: TGTGCCAGCAGTTTCCTAAGGAGCTCCTACGAGCAGTACTTC
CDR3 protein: CASSFLRSSYEQYF

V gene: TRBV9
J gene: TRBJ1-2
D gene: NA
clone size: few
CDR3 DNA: TGTGCCAGCAGCCTCTCTAGTTATGGCTACACCTTC
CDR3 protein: CASSLSSYGYTF

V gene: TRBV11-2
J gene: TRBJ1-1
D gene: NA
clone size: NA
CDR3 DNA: TGTGCCAGCAGCTTACAGCCTAACACTGAAGCTTTCTTT
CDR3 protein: CASSLQPNTEAFF

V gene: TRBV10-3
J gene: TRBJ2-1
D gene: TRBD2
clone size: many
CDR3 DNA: TGTGCCATCAGTGGGCTAGCGGCCACCAATGAGCAGTTCTTC
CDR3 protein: CAISGLAATNEQFF